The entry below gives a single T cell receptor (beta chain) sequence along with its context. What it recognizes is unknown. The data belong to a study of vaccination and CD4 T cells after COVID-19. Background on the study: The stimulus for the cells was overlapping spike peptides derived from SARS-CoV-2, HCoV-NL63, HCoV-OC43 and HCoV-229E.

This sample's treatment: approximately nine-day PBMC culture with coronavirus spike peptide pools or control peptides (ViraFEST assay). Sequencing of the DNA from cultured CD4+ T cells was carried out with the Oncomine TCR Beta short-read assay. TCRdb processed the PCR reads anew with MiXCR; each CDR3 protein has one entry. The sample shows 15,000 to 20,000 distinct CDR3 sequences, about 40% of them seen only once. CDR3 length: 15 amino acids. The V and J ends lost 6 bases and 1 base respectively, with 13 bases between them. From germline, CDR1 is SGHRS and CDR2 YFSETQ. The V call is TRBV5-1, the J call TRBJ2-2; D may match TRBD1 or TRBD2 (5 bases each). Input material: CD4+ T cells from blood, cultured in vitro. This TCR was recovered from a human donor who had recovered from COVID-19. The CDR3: CASTTGRVNTGELFF. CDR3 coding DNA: TGCGCCAGCACAACGGGGCGGGTGAACACCGGGGAGCTGTTTTTT.